Given below is one T cell receptor beta chain in context. This record belongs to a study of blood T cell repertoires in COVID-19. Turning to the study itself: Samples representing acute and convalescent COVID-19 were sourced from the United States, Italy and Spain.

Repertoires were generated with immunoSEQ multiplex PCR, while TCRdb's copy carries only in-frame clones and drops some. The repertoire consists of about 250,000 clones, with roughly 85% occurring once and the leading ten covering around 3%. Losses at the gene ends were 4 bases for V and 7 bases for J; bases not matched to a gene: 5. Germline lookup yields CDR1 MGHRA and CDR2 YSYEKL. This CDR3 is 14 amino acids long. This TCR came from a man aged 18-30 years with active or convalescent COVID-19. Sample: peripheral blood. The chain employs TRBV4-1 and TRBJ1-3; 9 nucleotides line up with TRBD1. The CDR3: CASSLTDRGNTIYF. The CDR3 nucleotides read TGCGCCAGCAGCCTAACGGACAGGGGCAACACCATATATTTT.